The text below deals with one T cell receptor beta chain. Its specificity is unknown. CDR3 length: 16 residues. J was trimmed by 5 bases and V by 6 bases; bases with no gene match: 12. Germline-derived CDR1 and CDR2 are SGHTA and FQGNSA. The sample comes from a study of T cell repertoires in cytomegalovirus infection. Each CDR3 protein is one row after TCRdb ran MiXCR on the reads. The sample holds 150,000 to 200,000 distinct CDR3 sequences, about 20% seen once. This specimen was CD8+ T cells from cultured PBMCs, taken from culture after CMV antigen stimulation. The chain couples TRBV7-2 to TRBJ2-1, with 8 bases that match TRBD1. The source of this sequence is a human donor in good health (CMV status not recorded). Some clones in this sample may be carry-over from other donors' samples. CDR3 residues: CASRTQGQGFDNEQFF. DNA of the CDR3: TGTGCCAGCAGGACTCAAGGACAGGGTTTTGACAATGAGCAGTTCTTC.